This TCR beta chain was found in a study of T cells in Graves' hyperthyroidism and ophthalmopathy. Findings of the study overall: In the blood, most expanded thyroid clonotypes above 0.001 appeared as well.

Criteria for exclusion of patients were uncontrolled infection, other autoimmune disease, pregnancy or lactation. It was RNA transcripts that yielded the amplified TCR beta CDR3 regions. HTBI primers drove first-round RT-PCR of the TCR CDR3. TCRdb itself ran the multiplex PCR reads through MiXCR, one entry per CDR3 protein. The repertoire holds fewer than 650,000 distinct CDR3 sequences, with approximately 48% as singletons. Looked up from germline, CDR1 is SGHVS and CDR2 is FNYEAQ. The V segment lost 4 bases and the J segment 3 bases; nucleotides outside the gene matches: 4. CDR3 length: 15 amino acids. The table lists this clonotype with many counts. Its antigen is currently unknown.

The TCR sequence derives from an adult woman with Graves' disease, either hyperthyroidism or ophthalmopathy (not recorded which). Sequencing was carried out using peripheral blood or thyroid tissue (not recorded which). This sequence joins TRBV7-6 and TRBJ1-3; TRBD1 agrees at 9 bases. CDR3: CASSSTGGVGNTIYF. Written as DNA, the CDR3 is TGTGCCAGCAGCTCGACAGGGGGAGTTGGAAACACCATATATTTT.